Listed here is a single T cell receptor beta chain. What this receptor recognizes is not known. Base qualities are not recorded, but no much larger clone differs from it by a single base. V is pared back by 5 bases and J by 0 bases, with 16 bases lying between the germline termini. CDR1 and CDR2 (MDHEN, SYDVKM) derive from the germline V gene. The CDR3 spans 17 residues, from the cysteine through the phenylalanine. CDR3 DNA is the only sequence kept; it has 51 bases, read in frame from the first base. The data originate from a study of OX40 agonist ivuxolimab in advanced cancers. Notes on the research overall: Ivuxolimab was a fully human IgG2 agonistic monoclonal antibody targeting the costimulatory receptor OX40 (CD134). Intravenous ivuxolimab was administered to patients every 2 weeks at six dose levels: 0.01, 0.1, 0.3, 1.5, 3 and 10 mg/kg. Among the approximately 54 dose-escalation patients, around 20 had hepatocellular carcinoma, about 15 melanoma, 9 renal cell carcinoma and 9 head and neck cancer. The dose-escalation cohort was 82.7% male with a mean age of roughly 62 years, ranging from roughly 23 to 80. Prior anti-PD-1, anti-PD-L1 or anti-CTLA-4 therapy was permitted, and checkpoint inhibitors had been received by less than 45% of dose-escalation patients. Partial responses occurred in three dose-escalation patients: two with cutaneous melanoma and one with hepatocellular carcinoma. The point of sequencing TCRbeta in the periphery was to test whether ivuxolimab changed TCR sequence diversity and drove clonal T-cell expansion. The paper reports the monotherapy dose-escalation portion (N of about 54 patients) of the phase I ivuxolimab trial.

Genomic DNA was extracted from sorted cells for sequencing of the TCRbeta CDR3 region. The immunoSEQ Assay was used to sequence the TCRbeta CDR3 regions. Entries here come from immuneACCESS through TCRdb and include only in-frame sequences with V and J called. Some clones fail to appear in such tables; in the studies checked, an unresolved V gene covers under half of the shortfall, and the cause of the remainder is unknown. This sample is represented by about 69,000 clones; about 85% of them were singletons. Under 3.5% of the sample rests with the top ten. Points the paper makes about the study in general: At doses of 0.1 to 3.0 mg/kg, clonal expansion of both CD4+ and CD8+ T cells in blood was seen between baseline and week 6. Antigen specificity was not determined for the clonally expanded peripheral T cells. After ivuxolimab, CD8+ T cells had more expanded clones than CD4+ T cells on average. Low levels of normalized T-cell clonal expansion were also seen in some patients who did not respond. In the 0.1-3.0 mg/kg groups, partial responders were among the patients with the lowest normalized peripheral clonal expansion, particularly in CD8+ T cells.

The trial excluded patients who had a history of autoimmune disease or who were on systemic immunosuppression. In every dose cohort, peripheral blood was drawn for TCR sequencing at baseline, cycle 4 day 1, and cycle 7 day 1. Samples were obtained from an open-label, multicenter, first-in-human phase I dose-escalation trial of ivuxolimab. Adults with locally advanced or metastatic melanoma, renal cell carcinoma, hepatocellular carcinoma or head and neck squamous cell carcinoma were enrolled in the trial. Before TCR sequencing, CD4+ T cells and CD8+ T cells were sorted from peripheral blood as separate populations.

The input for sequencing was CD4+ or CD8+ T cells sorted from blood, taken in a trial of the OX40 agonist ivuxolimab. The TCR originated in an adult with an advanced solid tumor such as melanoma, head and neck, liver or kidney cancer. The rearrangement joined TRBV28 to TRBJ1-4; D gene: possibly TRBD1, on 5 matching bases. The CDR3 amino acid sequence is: CASSPLGTSTTNEKLFF. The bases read TGTGCCAGCAGTCCCCTGGGGACGTCGACAACTAATGAAAAACTGTTTTTT.